This TCR beta chain was recovered during a study of early T cells in non-severe SARS-CoV-2 infection. The CDR3 runs to 14 residues. Germline CDR1 MNHEY, CDR2 SVGEGT. Deletions cut 2 bases from V and 3 bases from J, with 8 bases between. Many counts were recorded for this clonotype. TCRdb used MiXCR to reprocess the 5' RACE reads, holding one entry per CDR3 protein. The data show 57,000 or so distinct CDR3 sequences, approximately 5.6% seen once. The sequence was obtained from an adult who was a healthcare worker with PCR-confirmed SARS-CoV-2 infection or an uninfected control (not recorded which). The chain is built from TRBV6-2 or TRBV6-3 and TRBJ1-5; weak D call: TRBD1 (5 bases). Sequencing input: whole blood. CDR3 protein: CASSYGADNQPQHF. The CDR3, as DNA: TGTGCCAGCAGTTACGGGGCAGACAATCAGCCCCAGCATTTT.